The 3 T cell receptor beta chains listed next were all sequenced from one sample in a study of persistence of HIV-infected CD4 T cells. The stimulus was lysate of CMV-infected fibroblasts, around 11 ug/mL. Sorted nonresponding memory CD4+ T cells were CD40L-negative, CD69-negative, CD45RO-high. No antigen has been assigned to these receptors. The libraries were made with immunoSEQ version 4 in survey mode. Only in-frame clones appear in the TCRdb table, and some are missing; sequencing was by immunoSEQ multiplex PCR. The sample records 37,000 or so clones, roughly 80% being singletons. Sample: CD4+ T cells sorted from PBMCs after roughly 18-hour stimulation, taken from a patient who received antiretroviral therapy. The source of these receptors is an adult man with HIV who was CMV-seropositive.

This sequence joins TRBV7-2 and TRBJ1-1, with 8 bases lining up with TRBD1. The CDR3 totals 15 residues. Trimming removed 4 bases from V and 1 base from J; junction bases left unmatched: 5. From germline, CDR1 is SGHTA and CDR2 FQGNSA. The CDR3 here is CASSSAGTGNTEAFF. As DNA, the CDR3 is TGTGCCAGCAGCTCCGCCGGGACAGGGAACACTGAAGCTTTCTTT.

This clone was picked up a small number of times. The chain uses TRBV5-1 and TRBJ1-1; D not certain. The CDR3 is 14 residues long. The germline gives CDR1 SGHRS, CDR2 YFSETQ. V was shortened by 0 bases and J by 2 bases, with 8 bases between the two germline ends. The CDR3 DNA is TGCGCCAGCAGCTTGGTCCAGGTAAACACTGAAGCTTTCTTT. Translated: CASSLVQVNTEAFF.

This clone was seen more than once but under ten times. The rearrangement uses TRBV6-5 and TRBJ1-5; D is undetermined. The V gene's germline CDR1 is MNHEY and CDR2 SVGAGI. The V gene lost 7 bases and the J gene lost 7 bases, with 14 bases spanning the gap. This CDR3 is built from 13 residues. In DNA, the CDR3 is TGTGCCAGCACCCAAGGATTCTCACAGCCCCAGCATTTT. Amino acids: CASTQGFSQPQHF.